Shown below are 5 T cell receptor beta chains from a single sample sequenced in a study of T-cell reconstitution after alpha-beta-depleted transplantation in children. Preparation of the TCRbeta library involved a method that used unique molecular identifiers. MiXCR was run by TCRdb on the PCR reads, yielding one entry per CDR3 protein. The table lists some 640,000 distinct CDR3 sequences, over 15% of them singletons. The source material was PBMCs from the stem cell graft donor, sampled from the stem cell graft. These receptors were taken from a human donor who donated a stem cell graft to a child with acute myeloid leukemia.

This clonotype occurred a few times. V is TRBV29-1 and J is TRBJ1-2, with D perhaps TRBD1 (6 bases). The germline V gene has CDR1 SQVTM and CDR2 ANQGSEA. This CDR3 has 14 residues. The germline V and J ends were trimmed by 3 bases and 1 base, with 12 bases remaining between them. CDR3 nucleotide sequence: TGCAGCGTTGATGACAGGAGATATAACTATGGCTACACCTTC. The encoded protein is CSVDDRRYNYGYTF. Complete variable domain (other parts from reference TRBV29-1 and TRBJ1-2): SAVISQKPSRDICQRGTSLTIQCQVDSQVTMMFWYRQQPGQSLTLIATANQGSEATYESGFVIDKFPISRPNLTFSTLTVSNMSPEDSSIYLCSVDDRRYNYGYTFGSGTRLTVV.

This sequence joins TRBV7-2 and TRBJ2-7; the match to TRBD1 covers 10 bases. CDR3 length: 14 amino acids. Losses at the gene ends were 5 bases for V and 2 bases for J; bases not matched to a gene: 3. Germline CDR1 SGHTA, CDR2 FQGNSA. CDR3 loop: CASSVDRGPYEQYV. CDR3 in DNA: TGTGCCAGCAGCGTAGACAGGGGGCCCTACGAGCAGTACGTC.

This clonotype was seen at least ten times. V usage is TRBV20-1 and J usage is TRBJ1-3, with D maybe TRBD1 (6 bases). Trimming pared 7 bases from V and 0 bases from J, leaving 13 bases between. Germline-derived CDR1 and CDR2 are DFQATT and SNEGSKA (reference sequence). The CDR3 is 14 residues long. The CDR3, as DNA: TGCAGTGTCGGAGGGGGGATCTCTGGAAACACCATATATTTT. Translated, it gives CSVGGGISGNTIYF.

This clonotype was counted many times. The genes are TRBV12-3 or TRBV12-4 and TRBJ2-5; no firm D call. V lost 3 bases, J lost 5 bases, and 10 bases lay in between. The CDR3 is 13 amino acids. The CDR3 DNA sequence: TGTGCCAGCAGTTTTAGTGGAGCGGAGACCCAGTACTTC. Residues: CASSFSGAETQYF.

This clonotype appeared many times. The genes are TRBV29-1 and TRBJ1-2; TRBD1 matches 8 bases. The junction had 7 bases not matched to a gene; V was cut back by 3 bases and J by 1 base. The germline V gene has CDR1 SQVTM and CDR2 ANQGSEA. This CDR3 has 15 amino acids. The CDR3: CSVEGTGQGNYGYTF. CDR3 bases: TGCAGCGTTGAGGGAACTGGACAGGGTAACTATGGCTACACCTTC.